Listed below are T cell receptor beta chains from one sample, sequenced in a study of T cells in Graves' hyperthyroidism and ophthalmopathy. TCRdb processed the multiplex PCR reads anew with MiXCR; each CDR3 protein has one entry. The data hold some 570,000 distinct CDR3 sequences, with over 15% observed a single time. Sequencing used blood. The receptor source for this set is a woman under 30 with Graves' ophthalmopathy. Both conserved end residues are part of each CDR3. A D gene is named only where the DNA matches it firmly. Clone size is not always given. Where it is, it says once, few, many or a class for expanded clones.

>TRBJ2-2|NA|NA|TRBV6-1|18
CAISESWAKTANTGELFF
TGTGCCATCAGTGAGTCTTGGGCGAAGACAGCGAACACCGGGGAGCTGTTTTTT
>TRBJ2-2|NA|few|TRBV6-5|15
CASSYVAANTGELFF
TGTGCCAGCAGTTATGTGGCAGCGAACACCGGGGAGCTGTTTTTT
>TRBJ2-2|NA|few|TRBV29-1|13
CSVEGGGTGELFF
TGCAGCGTTGAGGGGGGAGGCACCGGGGAGCTGTTTTTT
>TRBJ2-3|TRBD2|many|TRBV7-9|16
CASSPTSGASTDTQYF
TGTGCCAGCAGCCCGACTAGCGGGGCTAGCACAGATACGCAGTATTTT
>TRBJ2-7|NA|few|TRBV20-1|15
CSARDSRGLGYEQYF
TGCAGTGCTAGAGATTCTCGGGGGCTGGGTTACGAGCAGTACTTC
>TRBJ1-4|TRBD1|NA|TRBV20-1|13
CSAPRDRVEKLFF
TGCAGTGCCCCCCGGGACAGGGTCGAAAAACTGTTTTTT
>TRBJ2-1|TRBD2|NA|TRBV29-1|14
CSGVGLAGSGEQFF
TGCAGCGGGGTAGGACTAGCGGGATCGGGTGAGCAGTTCTTC
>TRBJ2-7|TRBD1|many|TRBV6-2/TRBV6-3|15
CASSTPTGAPYEQYF
TGTGCCAGCAGCACCCCAACAGGGGCGCCCTACGAGCAGTACTTC
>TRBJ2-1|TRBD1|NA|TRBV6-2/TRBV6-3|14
CASRETGGSNEQFF
TGTGCCAGCAGGGAGACAGGGGGGTCCAATGAGCAGTTCTTC
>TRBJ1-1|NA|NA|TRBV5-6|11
CASSSVSEAFF
TGTGCCAGCAGCTCAGTCTCTGAAGCTTTCTTT
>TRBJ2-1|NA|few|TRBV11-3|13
CASSLVAQQSQFF
TGTGCCAGCAGCTTAGTAGCCCAGCAGTCTCAGTTCTTC
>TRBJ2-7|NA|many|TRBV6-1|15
CASKIWSGETYEQYF
TGTGCCAGCAAAATTTGGTCAGGGGAAACCTACGAGCAGTACTTC
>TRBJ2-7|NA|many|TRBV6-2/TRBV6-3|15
CASSSRLGLPSEQYF
TGTGCCAGCAGTTCCAGATTGGGACTTCCCTCCGAGCAGTACTTC
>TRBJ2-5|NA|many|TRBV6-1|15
CASSEVGRRQETQYF
TGTGCCAGCAGTGAAGTTGGCCGCCGCCAAGAGACCCAGTACTTC
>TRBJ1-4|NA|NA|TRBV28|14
CASSYRAGSEKLFF
TGTGCCAGCAGCTACAGGGCCGGGAGTGAAAAACTGTTTTTT